The clone carrying this T cell receptor (beta chain) was counted a few times. Its target is not known. Orbital computed tomography, thyroid ultrasound, TRAb, serum thyroxine and clinical symptoms formed the basis of diagnosis. The sequenced template was RNA, covering the TCR beta CDR3 region. First-round RT-PCR used HTBI primers; second-round multiplex PCR followed. TCRdb re-called the multiplex PCR reads through MiXCR, storing one row per CDR3 protein. The sample shows over a million distinct CDR3 sequences, about 36% of them seen only once. The entry originates in a study of Graves' ophthalmopathy and Graves' hyperthyroidism. With 5 bases removed from V and 2 bases from J, the gap between germline ends came to 11 bases. CDR1 and CDR2 (germline): DFQATT, SNEGSKA (reference sequence). This CDR3 region has 13 residues. Points from the study as a whole: Sensitivity reached 60% to 71% and specificity 72% to 80% when the model predicted ophthalmopathy progression. For separating ophthalmopathy from stable hyperthyroidism, a 13-signature model gave 85% to 90% sensitivity and roughly 79% specificity.

The source of this sequence is an adult man with Graves' hyperthyroidism. The V gene is TRBV20-1, the J gene TRBJ2-3; D perhaps matches TRBD1 (6 bases). The sequenced sample was peripheral blood or thyroid tissue (not recorded which). CDR3 region: CSAPGHYTDTQYF. For the CDR3, the DNA is TGCAGTGCTCCGGGACACTACACAGATACGCAGTATTTT.